The rows below give T cell receptor beta chains drawn from one sample of a study of somatic mutations in cytotoxic T cells in rheumatoid arthritis. Sequenced by immunoSEQ multiplex PCR; TCRdb stores in-frame clones only, minus some. The repertoire holds about 19,000 clones, with more than 80% as singletons. Sample: CD8+ T cells sorted from blood. These receptors were obtained from an adult with rheumatoid arthritis. The CDR3 runs from the conserved cysteine through the conserved F or W. Each record gives: clone size, CDR3 length, D gene, V gene, J gene, CDR3 DNA, CDR3 protein. The D gene is left open where the match is weak. Clone size, where shown, is once, few, many, or a class for clones that have expanded.

clone_size: once
cdr3_length: 11
d_call: -
v_call: TRBV19
j_call: TRBJ1-2
cdr3_nt: TGTGCCATTGGGGCCTCCTATGGCTACACCTTC
cdr3_aa: CAIGASYGYTF

clone_size: -
cdr3_length: 15
d_call: -
v_call: TRBV4-3
j_call: TRBJ1-1
cdr3_nt: TGCGCCAGCAGCCAAGATCTAGGGCAGGGCACTGAAGCTTTCTTT
cdr3_aa: CASSQDLGQGTEAFF

clone_size: -
cdr3_length: 13
d_call: -
v_call: TRBV5-5
j_call: TRBJ1-5
cdr3_nt: TGTGCCAGCAGCTTCGGAGGACCTCAGCCCCAGCATTTT
cdr3_aa: CASSFGGPQPQHF

clone_size: -
cdr3_length: 15
d_call: TRBD2
v_call: TRBV30
j_call: TRBJ2-2
cdr3_nt: TGTGCCTGGAGAGGACTAGCGGGACACACCGGGGAGCTGTTTTTT
cdr3_aa: CAWRGLAGHTGELFF

clone_size: -
cdr3_length: 15
d_call: -
v_call: TRBV19
j_call: TRBJ1-1
cdr3_nt: TGTGCCAGTAGTATAGAAGGGGGACAGAACACTGAAGCTTTCTTT
cdr3_aa: CASSIEGGQNTEAFF

clone_size: -
cdr3_length: 19
d_call: -
v_call: TRBV27
j_call: TRBJ2-3
cdr3_nt: TGTGCCAGCATATCCGGGACAGGACCTCAGCGGGAGTTGACAGATACGCAGTATTTT
cdr3_aa: CASISGTGPQRELTDTQYF

clone_size: -
cdr3_length: 15
d_call: TRBD1
v_call: TRBV18
j_call: TRBJ2-7
cdr3_nt: TGTGCCAGCTCACCAGCACAGGGGAGCCCCTACGAGCAGTACTTC
cdr3_aa: CASSPAQGSPYEQYF

clone_size: -
cdr3_length: 16
d_call: TRBD2
v_call: TRBV9
j_call: TRBJ2-3
cdr3_nt: TGTGCCAGCAGCCCTCGACTAGCGGGGGTGGCAGATACGCAGTATTTT
cdr3_aa: CASSPRLAGVADTQYF

clone_size: few
cdr3_length: 15
d_call: TRBD2
v_call: TRBV28
j_call: TRBJ2-1
cdr3_nt: TGTGCCAGCAGGCGACTAGCGGACTCCTACAATGAGCAGTTCTTC
cdr3_aa: CASRRLADSYNEQFF

clone_size: -
cdr3_length: 14
d_call: -
v_call: TRBV4-3
j_call: TRBJ2-1
cdr3_nt: TGCGCCAGCAGCCAAGATCGGGGGACCCATGAGCAGTTCTTC
cdr3_aa: CASSQDRGTHEQFF

clone_size: once
cdr3_length: 14
d_call: -
v_call: TRBV6-5
j_call: TRBJ2-3
cdr3_nt: TGTGCCAGCAGTTATTCAACATCTGCAGATACGCAGTATTTT
cdr3_aa: CASSYSTSADTQYF

clone_size: once
cdr3_length: 17
d_call: TRBD1
v_call: TRBV9
j_call: TRBJ2-5
cdr3_nt: TGTGCCAGCAGCGACGGGACAGGACGCCGGACCCAAGAGACCCAGTACTTC
cdr3_aa: CASSDGTGRRTQETQYF

clone_size: few
cdr3_length: 16
d_call: -
v_call: TRBV5-6
j_call: TRBJ1-1
cdr3_nt: TGTGCCAGCAGCTTGCGTGGTTCAGGGGCGAGAACTGAAGCTTTCTTT
cdr3_aa: CASSLRGSGARTEAFF

clone_size: few
cdr3_length: 12
d_call: TRBD2
v_call: TRBV29-1
j_call: TRBJ2-7
cdr3_nt: TGCAGCGTTGAACTAGCGGACTACGAGCAGTACTTC
cdr3_aa: CSVELADYEQYF

clone_size: -
cdr3_length: 15
d_call: TRBD2
v_call: TRBV9
j_call: TRBJ2-1
cdr3_nt: TGTGCCAGCAGCCAAATTAGCGGGGGGGCAAATGAGCAGTTCTTC
cdr3_aa: CASSQISGGANEQFF

clone_size: -
cdr3_length: 11
d_call: -
v_call: TRBV7-2
j_call: TRBJ1-2
cdr3_nt: TGTGCCAGCAGCTTATTTGGTGGCTACACCTTC
cdr3_aa: CASSLFGGYTF

clone_size: -
cdr3_length: 13
d_call: -
v_call: TRBV7-3
j_call: TRBJ2-1
cdr3_nt: TGTGCCAGCAGCTTATCAGGCTACAATGAGCAGTTCTTC
cdr3_aa: CASSLSGYNEQFF

clone_size: -
cdr3_length: 15
d_call: -
v_call: TRBV2
j_call: TRBJ1-1
cdr3_nt: TGTGCCAGCAGTGGACCTAAGGATCGTGGCACTGAAGCTTTCTTT
cdr3_aa: CASSGPKDRGTEAFF

clone_size: large
cdr3_length: 14
d_call: TRBD2
v_call: TRBV6-1
j_call: TRBJ2-7
cdr3_nt: TGTGCCAGCAGTGAGCGGGAGGGCTCCTACGAGCAGTACTTC
cdr3_aa: CASSEREGSYEQYF

clone_size: -
cdr3_length: 15
d_call: -
v_call: TRBV4-1
j_call: TRBJ2-3
cdr3_nt: TGCGCCAGCAGCCAAGATGTCACTAGCAAAGATACGCAGTATTTT
cdr3_aa: CASSQDVTSKDTQYF

clone_size: -
cdr3_length: 14
d_call: -
v_call: TRBV4-1
j_call: TRBJ2-7
cdr3_nt: TGCGCCAGCAGCCCTCGGACAGATTTCTACGAGCAGTACTTC
cdr3_aa: CASSPRTDFYEQYF

clone_size: -
cdr3_length: 15
d_call: -
v_call: TRBV6-5
j_call: TRBJ1-1
cdr3_nt: TGTGCCAGCAGTTACGATATCGGGGGCACAACTGAAGCTTTCTTT
cdr3_aa: CASSYDIGGTTEAFF

clone_size: -
cdr3_length: 13
d_call: TRBD1
v_call: TRBV28
j_call: TRBJ1-5
cdr3_nt: TGTGCCAGCAGTTTGCTACAGGGGCAGCCCCAGCATTTT
cdr3_aa: CASSLLQGQPQHF

clone_size: few
cdr3_length: 14
d_call: -
v_call: TRBV5-6
j_call: TRBJ2-7
cdr3_nt: TGTGCCAGCAGCTTGGCCTCTGGGGCTCGGGAGCAGTACTTC
cdr3_aa: CASSLASGAREQYF

clone_size: -
cdr3_length: 19
d_call: TRBD1
v_call: TRBV27
j_call: TRBJ2-6
cdr3_nt: TGTGCCAGCAGTTTATCGGGGACAGCTTGGACCTCTGGGGCCAACGTCCTGACTTTC
cdr3_aa: CASSLSGTAWTSGANVLTF

clone_size: -
cdr3_length: 14
d_call: -
v_call: TRBV28
j_call: TRBJ1-4
cdr3_nt: TGTGCCAGCAGTCCCACCGGGGGTTATGAAAAACTGTTTTTT
cdr3_aa: CASSPTGGYEKLFF

clone_size: once
cdr3_length: 15
d_call: -
v_call: TRBV6-5
j_call: TRBJ2-7
cdr3_nt: TGTGCCAGCAGTTACGAGTGGGGGCGTGGGTACGAGCAGTACTTC
cdr3_aa: CASSYEWGRGYEQYF

clone_size: -
cdr3_length: 19
d_call: TRBD1
v_call: TRBV4-3
j_call: TRBJ1-6
cdr3_nt: TGCGCCAGCAGCCAAGTGGAAAGTAGGAGCAGGGGGCCGGGTTCACCCCTCCACTTT
cdr3_aa: CASSQVESRSRGPGSPLHF

clone_size: few
cdr3_length: 18
d_call: -
v_call: TRBV6-1
j_call: TRBJ1-6
cdr3_nt: TGTGCCAGCAGTGAAGGTCAGGACTATCGATCCTATAATTCACCCCTCCACTTT
cdr3_aa: CASSEGQDYRSYNSPLHF

clone_size: few
cdr3_length: 14
d_call: TRBD1
v_call: TRBV5-6
j_call: TRBJ1-6
cdr3_nt: TGTGCCAGCAGCTTTGGGACAGGGGATTCACCCCTCCACTTT
cdr3_aa: CASSFGTGDSPLHF

clone_size: -
cdr3_length: 15
d_call: -
v_call: TRBV29-1
j_call: TRBJ2-2
cdr3_nt: TGCAGCGTTTGGAGGACGGGGGCGAACACCGGGGAGCTGTTTTTT
cdr3_aa: CSVWRTGANTGELFF

clone_size: -
cdr3_length: 15
d_call: TRBD1
v_call: TRBV7-9
j_call: TRBJ2-7
cdr3_nt: TGTGCCACAGAGATAGGACAGGGTGTTTCCTACGAGCAGTACTTC
cdr3_aa: CATEIGQGVSYEQYF

clone_size: -
cdr3_length: 11
d_call: TRBD2
v_call: TRBV5-1
j_call: TRBJ2-3
cdr3_nt: TGCGCCAGCAGCGGGGAGGGTACGCAGTATTTT
cdr3_aa: CASSGEGTQYF

clone_size: few
cdr3_length: 14
d_call: -
v_call: TRBV28
j_call: TRBJ1-5
cdr3_nt: TGTGCCAGCAGCCTCGGGTGGGGAAATCAGCCCCAGCATTTT
cdr3_aa: CASSLGWGNQPQHF

clone_size: -
cdr3_length: 16
d_call: -
v_call: TRBV4-1
j_call: TRBJ2-3
cdr3_nt: TGCGCCAGCAGCCAAAGCGGGCAGGGGGTCGCAGATACGCAGTATTTT
cdr3_aa: CASSQSGQGVADTQYF

clone_size: few
cdr3_length: 17
d_call: -
v_call: TRBV10-3
j_call: TRBJ2-1
cdr3_nt: TGTGCCATCAGTGATCTCGACAGGGCGCGGGGGGACAATGAGCAGTTCTTC
cdr3_aa: CAISDLDRARGDNEQFF

clone_size: -
cdr3_length: 13
d_call: -
v_call: TRBV27
j_call: TRBJ2-7
cdr3_nt: TGTGCCAGCTCCAGGACAGCCACCTACGAGCAGTACTTC
cdr3_aa: CASSRTATYEQYF

clone_size: few
cdr3_length: 11
d_call: -
v_call: TRBV30
j_call: TRBJ1-1
cdr3_nt: TGTGCCTGGAGTGTAGTCGGGGAAGCTTTCTTT
cdr3_aa: CAWSVVGEAFF

clone_size: -
cdr3_length: 17
d_call: -
v_call: TRBV7-6
j_call: TRBJ1-1
cdr3_nt: TGTGCCAGCAGCTTAGGGGCCGGGTCGGGACGGGGCACTGAAGCTTTCTTT
cdr3_aa: CASSLGAGSGRGTEAFF

clone_size: once
cdr3_length: 17
d_call: TRBD1
v_call: TRBV11-2
j_call: TRBJ2-1
cdr3_nt: TGTGCCAGCAGCTTAGATGAGGCGACAGGGGGAAGGGATGAGCAGTTCTTC
cdr3_aa: CASSLDEATGGRDEQFF

clone_size: medium-sized
cdr3_length: 14
d_call: -
v_call: TRBV28
j_call: TRBJ2-7
cdr3_nt: TGTGCCAGCAGTTTATTACTAGTTTCAGACGAGCAGTACTTC
cdr3_aa: CASSLLLVSDEQYF

clone_size: -
cdr3_length: 18
d_call: -
v_call: TRBV4-3
j_call: TRBJ1-1
cdr3_nt: TGCGCCAGCAGCCAAGTACACGAAGGGGACTGGGGAATTGCTGAAGCTTTCTTT
cdr3_aa: CASSQVHEGDWGIAEAFF

clone_size: -
cdr3_length: 13
d_call: TRBD1
v_call: TRBV13
j_call: TRBJ1-2
cdr3_nt: TGTGCCAGCAGTACAGGGGGCCAGTATGGCTACACCTTC
cdr3_aa: CASSTGGQYGYTF

clone_size: -
cdr3_length: 14
d_call: TRBD1
v_call: TRBV28
j_call: TRBJ2-7
cdr3_nt: TGTGCCAGCAGTTCCGGGACAGCAAGCGGCGAGCAGTACTTC
cdr3_aa: CASSSGTASGEQYF

clone_size: -
cdr3_length: 16
d_call: TRBD2
v_call: TRBV4-3
j_call: TRBJ2-3
cdr3_nt: TGCGCCAGCAGCCTTGCTAGCGGGGGGCCGGAAGATACGCAGTATTTT
cdr3_aa: CASSLASGGPEDTQYF

clone_size: -
cdr3_length: 15
d_call: -
v_call: TRBV7-6
j_call: TRBJ2-7
cdr3_nt: TGTGCCAGCAGCTTAGCGACCGGGATGATTTACGAGCAGTACTTC
cdr3_aa: CASSLATGMIYEQYF

clone_size: -
cdr3_length: 15
d_call: TRBD1
v_call: TRBV6-5
j_call: TRBJ2-5
cdr3_nt: TGTGCCAGCAGGACCGGGACAGCCCCCCAAGAGACCCAGTACTTC
cdr3_aa: CASRTGTAPQETQYF

clone_size: once
cdr3_length: 15
d_call: -
v_call: TRBV5-6
j_call: TRBJ2-7
cdr3_nt: TGTGCCAGCACCCTCTTCACTCCCAGGGACGACGAGCAGTACTTC
cdr3_aa: CASTLFTPRDDEQYF

clone_size: large
cdr3_length: 15
d_call: -
v_call: TRBV7-7
j_call: TRBJ2-5
cdr3_nt: TGTGCTAGCAGACCGGGAGTTTCAGGTTCGGAGACCCAGTACTTC
cdr3_aa: CASRPGVSGSETQYF

clone_size: -
cdr3_length: 17
d_call: -
v_call: TRBV7-7
j_call: TRBJ2-5
cdr3_nt: TGTGCTAGCAGCTTAGGTGCTGGACCAATTGTCCCAGAGACCCAGTACTTC
cdr3_aa: CASSLGAGPIVPETQYF

clone_size: few
cdr3_length: 17
d_call: TRBD1
v_call: TRBV19
j_call: TRBJ1-2
cdr3_nt: TGTGCCAGTAGTATACTCTGGGACAGGGGGCGCGAAGATGGCTACACCTTC
cdr3_aa: CASSILWDRGREDGYTF

clone_size: -
cdr3_length: 15
d_call: -
v_call: TRBV19
j_call: TRBJ1-3
cdr3_nt: TGTGCCAGTAGTATAGCGGCAGGCTCTGGAAACACCATATATTTT
cdr3_aa: CASSIAAGSGNTIYF

clone_size: -
cdr3_length: 16
d_call: -
v_call: TRBV2
j_call: TRBJ1-3
cdr3_nt: TGTGCCAGCAGGGATCCCCGCGGGTCAGATGGAAACACCATATATTTT
cdr3_aa: CASRDPRGSDGNTIYF